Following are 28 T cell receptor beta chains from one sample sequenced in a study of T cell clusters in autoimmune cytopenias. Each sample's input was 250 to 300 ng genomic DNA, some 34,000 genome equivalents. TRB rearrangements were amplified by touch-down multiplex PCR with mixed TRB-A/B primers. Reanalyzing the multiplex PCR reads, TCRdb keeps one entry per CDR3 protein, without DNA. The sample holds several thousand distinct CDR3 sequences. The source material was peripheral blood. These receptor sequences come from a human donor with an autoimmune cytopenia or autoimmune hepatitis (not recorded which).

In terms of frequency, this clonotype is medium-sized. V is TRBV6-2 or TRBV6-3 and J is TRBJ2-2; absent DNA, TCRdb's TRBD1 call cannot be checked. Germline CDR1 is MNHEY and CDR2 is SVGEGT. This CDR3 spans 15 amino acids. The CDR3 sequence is CASRRPGTGTGELFF.

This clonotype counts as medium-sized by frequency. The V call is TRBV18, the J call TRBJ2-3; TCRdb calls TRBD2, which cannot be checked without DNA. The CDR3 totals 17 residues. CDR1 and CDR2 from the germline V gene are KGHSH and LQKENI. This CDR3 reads CASSPFTSGTGADTQYF.

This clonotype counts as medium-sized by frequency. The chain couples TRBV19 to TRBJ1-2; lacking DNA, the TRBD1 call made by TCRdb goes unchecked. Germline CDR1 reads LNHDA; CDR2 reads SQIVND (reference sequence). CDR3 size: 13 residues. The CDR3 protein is CASSIGQGFDYTF.

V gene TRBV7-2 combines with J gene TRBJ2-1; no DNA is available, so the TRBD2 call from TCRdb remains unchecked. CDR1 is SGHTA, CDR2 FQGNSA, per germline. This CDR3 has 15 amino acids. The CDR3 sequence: CASSLLAGTYNEQFF.

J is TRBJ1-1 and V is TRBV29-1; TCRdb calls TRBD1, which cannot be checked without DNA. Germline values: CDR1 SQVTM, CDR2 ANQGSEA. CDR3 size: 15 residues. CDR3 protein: CSVEKPVRVFTEAFF.

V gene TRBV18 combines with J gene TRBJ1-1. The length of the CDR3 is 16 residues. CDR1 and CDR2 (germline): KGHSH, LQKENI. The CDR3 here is CASSPPGRNLHTEAFF.

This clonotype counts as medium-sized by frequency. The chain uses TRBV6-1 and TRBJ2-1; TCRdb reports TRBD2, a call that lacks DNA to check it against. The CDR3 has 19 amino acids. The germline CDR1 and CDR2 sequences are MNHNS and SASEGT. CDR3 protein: CASSPLGLAGGQEGNEQFF.

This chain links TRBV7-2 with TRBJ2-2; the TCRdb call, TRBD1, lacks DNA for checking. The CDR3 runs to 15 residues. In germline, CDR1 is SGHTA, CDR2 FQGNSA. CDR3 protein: CASSLNRGNTGELFF.

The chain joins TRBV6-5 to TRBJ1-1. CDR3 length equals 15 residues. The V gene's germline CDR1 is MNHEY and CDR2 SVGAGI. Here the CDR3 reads CASSYSYRLNTEAFF.

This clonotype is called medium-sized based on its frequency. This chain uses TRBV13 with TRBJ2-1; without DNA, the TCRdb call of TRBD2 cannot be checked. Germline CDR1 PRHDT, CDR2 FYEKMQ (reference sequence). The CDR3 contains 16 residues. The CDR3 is CASSSRGAGDHNEQFF.

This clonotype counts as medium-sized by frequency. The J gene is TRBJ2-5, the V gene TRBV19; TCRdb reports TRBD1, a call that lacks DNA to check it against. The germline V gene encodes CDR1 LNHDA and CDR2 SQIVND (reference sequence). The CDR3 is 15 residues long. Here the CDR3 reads CASSIRWQGAETQYF.

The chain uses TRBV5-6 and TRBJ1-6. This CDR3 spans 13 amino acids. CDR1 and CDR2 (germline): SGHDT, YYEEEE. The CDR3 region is CASSLKGSSPLHF.

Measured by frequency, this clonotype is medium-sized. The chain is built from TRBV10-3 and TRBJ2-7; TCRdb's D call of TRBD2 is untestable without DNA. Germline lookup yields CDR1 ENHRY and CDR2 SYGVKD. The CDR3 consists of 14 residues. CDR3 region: CAISEPSGGDEQYF.

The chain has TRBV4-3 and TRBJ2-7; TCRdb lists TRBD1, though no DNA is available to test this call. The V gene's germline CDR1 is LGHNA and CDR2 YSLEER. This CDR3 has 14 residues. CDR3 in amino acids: CASSQERGTYEQYF.

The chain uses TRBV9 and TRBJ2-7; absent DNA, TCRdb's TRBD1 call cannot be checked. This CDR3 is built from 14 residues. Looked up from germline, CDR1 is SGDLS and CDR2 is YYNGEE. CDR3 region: CASSVGGGTYEQYF.

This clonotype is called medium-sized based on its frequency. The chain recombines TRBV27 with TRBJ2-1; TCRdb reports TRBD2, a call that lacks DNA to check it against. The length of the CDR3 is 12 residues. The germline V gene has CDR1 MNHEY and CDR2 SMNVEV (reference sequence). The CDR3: CASSPAGNEQFF.

CDR3 amino acids: CASSLMAGGPQNIQYF. V usage is TRBV5-6 and J usage is TRBJ2-4; the TRBD2 assignment by TCRdb is unverifiable without DNA. There are 16 residues in the CDR3. Germline values: CDR1 SGHDT, CDR2 YYEEEE. Based on the CDR3 plus reference TRBV5-6 and TRBJ2-4, the full variable domain is DAGVTQSPTHLIKTRGQQVTLRCSPKSGHDTVSWYQQALGQGPQFIFQYYEEEERQRGNFPDRFSGHQFPNYSSELNVNALLLGDSALYLCASSLMAGGPQNIQYFGAGTRLSVL.

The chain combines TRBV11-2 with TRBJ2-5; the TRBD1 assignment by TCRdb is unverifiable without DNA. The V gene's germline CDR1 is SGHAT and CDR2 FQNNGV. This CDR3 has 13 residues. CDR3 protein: CASSLEAPETQYF.

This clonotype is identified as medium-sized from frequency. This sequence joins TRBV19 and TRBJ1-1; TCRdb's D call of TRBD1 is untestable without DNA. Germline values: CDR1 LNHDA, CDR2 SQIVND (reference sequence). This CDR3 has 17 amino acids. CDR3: CASSMGTPRSLKTEAFF.

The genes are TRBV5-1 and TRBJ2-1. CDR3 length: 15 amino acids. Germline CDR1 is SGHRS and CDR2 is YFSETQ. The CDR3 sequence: CASSSGRGTYNEQFF.

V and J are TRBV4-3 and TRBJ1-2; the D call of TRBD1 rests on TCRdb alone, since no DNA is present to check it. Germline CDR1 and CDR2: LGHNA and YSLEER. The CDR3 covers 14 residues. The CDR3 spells CASSPTGGEYGYTF.

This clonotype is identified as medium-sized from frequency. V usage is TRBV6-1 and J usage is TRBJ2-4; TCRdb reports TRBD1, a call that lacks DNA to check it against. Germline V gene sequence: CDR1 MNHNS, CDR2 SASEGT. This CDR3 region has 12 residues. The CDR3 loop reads CASTPVGDIQYF.

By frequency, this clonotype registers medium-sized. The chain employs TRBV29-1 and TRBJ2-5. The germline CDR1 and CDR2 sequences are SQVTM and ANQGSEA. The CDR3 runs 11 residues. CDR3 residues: CSATLRGTQYF.

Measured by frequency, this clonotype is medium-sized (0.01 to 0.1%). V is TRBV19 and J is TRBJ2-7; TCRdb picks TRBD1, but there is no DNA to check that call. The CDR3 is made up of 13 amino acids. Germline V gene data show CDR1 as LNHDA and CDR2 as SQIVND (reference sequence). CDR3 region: CASSSDRGYEQYF.

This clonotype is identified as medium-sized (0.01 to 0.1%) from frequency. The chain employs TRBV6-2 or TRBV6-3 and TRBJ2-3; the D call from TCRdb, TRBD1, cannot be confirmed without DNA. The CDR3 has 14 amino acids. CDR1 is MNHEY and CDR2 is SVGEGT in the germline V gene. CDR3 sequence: CASSYGQGADTQYF.

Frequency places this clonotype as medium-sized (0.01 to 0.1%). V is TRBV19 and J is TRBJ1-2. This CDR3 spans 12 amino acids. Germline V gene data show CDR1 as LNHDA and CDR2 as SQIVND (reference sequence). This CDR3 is CASSIGVDGYTF. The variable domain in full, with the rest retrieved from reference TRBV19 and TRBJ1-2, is DGGITQSPKYLFRKEGQNVTLSCEQNLNHDAMYWYRQDPGQGLRLIYYSQIVNDFQKGDIAEGYSVSREKKESFPLTVTSAQKNPTAFYLCASSIGVDGYTFGSGTRLTVV.

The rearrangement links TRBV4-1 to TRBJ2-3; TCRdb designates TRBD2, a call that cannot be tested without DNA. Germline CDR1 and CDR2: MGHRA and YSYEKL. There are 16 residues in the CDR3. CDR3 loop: CASSQDSSGKPDTQYF.

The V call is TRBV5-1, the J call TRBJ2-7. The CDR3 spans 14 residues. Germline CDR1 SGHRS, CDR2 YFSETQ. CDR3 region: CASSVTGGSYEQYF.